This T cell receptor beta chain came from a study of shared clonotypes between healthy human individuals. General study results and limits: The authors expected sequencing depth to affect clonotype sharing among donors. The study's rarefaction showed incomplete sorted-subset sequencing despite large depth.

Germline lookup yields CDR1 ENHRY and CDR2 SYGVKD. This CDR3 contains 14 residues. Trimming left V 10 bases short and J 0 bases short, with 12 bases between. At the deep level, the assay was run. The assay was immunoSEQ multiplex PCR, and TCRdb's table has in-frame clones only and misses some. The sample consists of about 980,000 clones, over 60% of them appearing once. The authors divided CD4+ cells into CD45RA+ naive and CD45RA-negative memory subsets. Points on this clone: Its antigen is still unknown.

The TCR comes from a man aged 18 to 35 in good health. The rearrangement uses TRBV10-3 and TRBJ2-2; possibly TRBD2 for D (6 bases). Sequenced sample: memory CD4+ T cells sorted from blood. Subset defined: CD45RA-negative fraction. The CDR3 region has the DNA TGTGCCACAACCGGGACTTCGAACACCGGGGAGCTGTTTTTT. This translates into CATTGTSNTGELFF.